This T cell receptor beta chain was profiled in a study of blood T cells in healthy people across ages (dated by TCRdb to 2015 to 2017). About the study as a whole: In model experiments, template switching captured about one uniquely barcoded TCR beta cDNA molecule for every two T cells. Age-related changes in TCR beta repertoire diversity were measured in the study by deep sequencing normalized with unique cDNA molecular identifiers. Donors were grouped into four age groups: young (average about 15 years), middle-aged (39), aged (roughly 67) and long-lived (about 89). To avoid experimental bias, donors of different ages were spread randomly across the sequencing lanes. Using the same blood draw, the study looked at two additional independent replicas of 1 million unique cDNA reads for two donors, one aged 18 to 29 and the other aged 80 or older.

Study-wide findings and limitations: There was a strong correlation between observed TCR beta diversity and the percentage of naive T cells measured by flow cytometry. As age increased, observed TCR beta diversity per million T cells dropped in a roughly linear way, and a significant reduction was already evident by age about 40. Total diversity estimates from one million sequenced T cells were considered lower bounds and underestimates. Because donor CMV infection status was unknown, age-related changes in expanded clonotypes were potentially confounded. Because profiling used bulk unsorted PBMCs, naive and antigen-experienced compartments could not be compared conclusively. Compared with the aged group, the long-lived group had more naive CD4+ T cells, fewer expanded clones and increased TCR diversity, suggesting age selection.

Per the germline V gene, SGHTA is the CDR1 and FQGNSA is the CDR2. The CDR3 measures 17 amino acids from cysteine to phenylalanine. CDR3 DNA only is kept here, 51 bases in frame from base 1. V lost 5 bases and J lost 1 base, and the count of bases not matched to a germline gene is 6. Libraries were built with 5' RACE. The sequencing machine was an Illumina HiSeq 2500. A second roughly 6 to 12 cycle PCR used a sample-barcoded 5' primer and a J-beta primer mix. A template-switch 5' adaptor carrying 12 random nucleotides introduced a unique molecular identifier onto each TCR beta cDNA molecule. At least 3 million CDR3-containing paired-end reads were obtained from each sample. First-strand cDNA was synthesized from all RNA with the Mint cDNA synthesis kit, primed by a TRBC-specific oligonucleotide. After uracil-DNA glycosylase treatment, a first 18-cycle PCR used universal primers M1SS and BC2_uni_R on all cDNA. The study's processing was this. Normalization of each sample was performed by random selection of 1 million high-quality reads, each carrying a distinct molecular identifier. Reads with shared molecular identifiers were discarded instead of being binned into consensus sequences. MiTCR, run with a Q25 quality threshold and the strictest error-elimination algorithm, handled CDR3 identification, clonotype clustering and error correction. A nonparametric unseen species model using Euler transformation provided a lower-bound estimate of total TCR beta diversity. TCRdb reprocessing: public reads trimmed at Q25 with fastp, clones called with MiXCR, in-frame beta chains kept. One record per CDR3 amino acid sequence lists the most common genes and DNA. These V and J calls originate from TCRdb's pipeline instead of the authors' own analysis. Present in this sample are 780,000 or so distinct CDR3 sequences, 45% to 70% of which were seen just once. The ten largest clonotypes hold 20% to 30% of the sample.

To note about this clonotype: Its antigen has not been determined. No much larger clonotype is one base removed from it; base qualities were not supplied.

The donors were some 39 Caucasian individuals from Russia, aged roughly 6 to 95 years, who were systemically healthy. Ten milliliters of peripheral blood were collected from each donor into EDTA-treated Vacutainer tubes. Ficoll-Paque density-gradient centrifugation was used to isolate PBMCs, with at least 6.5 million obtained per sample. Trizol reagent was used to extract total RNA from PBMCs, with at least 6 micrograms per sample. The percentages of naive CD45RAhigh/CD27high T cells were determined by flow cytometry on a PBMC aliquot from every donor. The sequence derives from a middle-aged man in good health. The chain is encoded by TRBV7-2 joined to TRBJ2-3, and 13 bases in between align with TRBD2. The sample was blood. The base sequence is TGTGCCAGCAGCCCCGGGACTAGCGGGGCCCGCACAGATACGCAGTATTTT. Its protein product is CASSPGTSGARTDTQYF.